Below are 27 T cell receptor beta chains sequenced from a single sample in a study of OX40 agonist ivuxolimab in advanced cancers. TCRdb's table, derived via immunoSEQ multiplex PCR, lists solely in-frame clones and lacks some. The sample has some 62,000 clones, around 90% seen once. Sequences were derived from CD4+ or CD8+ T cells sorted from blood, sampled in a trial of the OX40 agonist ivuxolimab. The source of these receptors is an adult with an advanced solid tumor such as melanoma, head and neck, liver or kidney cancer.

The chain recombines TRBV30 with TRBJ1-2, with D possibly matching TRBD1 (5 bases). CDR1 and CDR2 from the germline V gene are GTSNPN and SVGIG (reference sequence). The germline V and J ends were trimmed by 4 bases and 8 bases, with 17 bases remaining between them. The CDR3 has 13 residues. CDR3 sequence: CAWNRDVGRGYTF. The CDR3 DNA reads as TGTGCCTGGAACCGGGACGTGGGCAGAGGCTACACCTTC.

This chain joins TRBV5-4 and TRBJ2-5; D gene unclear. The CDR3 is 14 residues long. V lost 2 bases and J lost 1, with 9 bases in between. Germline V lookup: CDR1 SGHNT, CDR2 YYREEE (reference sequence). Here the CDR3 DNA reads TGTGCCAGCAGCTTTAGCCCCAGCCAAGAGACCCAGTACTTC. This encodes CASSFSPSQETQYF.

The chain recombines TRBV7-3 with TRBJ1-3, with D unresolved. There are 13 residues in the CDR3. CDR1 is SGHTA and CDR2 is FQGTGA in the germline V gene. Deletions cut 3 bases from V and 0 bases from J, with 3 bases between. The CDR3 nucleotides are TGTGCCAGCAGCTTCGGCTCTGGAAACACCATATATTTT. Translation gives CASSFGSGNTIYF.

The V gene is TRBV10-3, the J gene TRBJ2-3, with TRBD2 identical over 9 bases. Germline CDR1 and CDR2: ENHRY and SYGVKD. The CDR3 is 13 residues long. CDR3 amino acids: CSAGGGAVDTQYF. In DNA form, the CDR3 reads TGTTCGGCTGGCGGGGGGGCCGTAGATACGCAGTATTTT.

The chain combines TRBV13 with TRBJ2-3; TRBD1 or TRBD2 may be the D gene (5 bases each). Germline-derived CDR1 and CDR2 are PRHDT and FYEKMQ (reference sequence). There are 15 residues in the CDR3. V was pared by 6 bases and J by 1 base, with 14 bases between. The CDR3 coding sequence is TGTGCCAGCAGTCGCCGGGACGGTCGCACAGATACGCAGTATTTT. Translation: CASSRRDGRTDTQYF.

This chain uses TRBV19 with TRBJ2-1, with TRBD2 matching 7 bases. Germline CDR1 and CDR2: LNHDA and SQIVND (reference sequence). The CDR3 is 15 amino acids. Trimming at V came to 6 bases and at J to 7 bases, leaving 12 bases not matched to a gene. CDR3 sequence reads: CASRRGFLMENEQFF. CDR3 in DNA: TGTGCCAGTAGGCGGGGGTTTTTAATGGAAAATGAGCAGTTCTTC.

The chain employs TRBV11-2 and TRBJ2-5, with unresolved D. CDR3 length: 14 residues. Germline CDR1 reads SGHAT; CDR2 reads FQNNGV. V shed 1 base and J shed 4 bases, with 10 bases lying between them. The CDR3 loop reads CASSLGLLPETQYF. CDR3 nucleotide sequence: TGTGCCAGCAGCTTAGGGCTGCTTCCAGAGACCCAGTACTTC. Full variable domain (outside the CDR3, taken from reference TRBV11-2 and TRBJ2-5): EAGVAQSPRYKIIEKRQSVAFWCNPISGHATLYWYQQILGQGPKLLIQFQNNGVVDDSQLPKDRFSAERLKGVDSTLKIQPAKLEDSAVYLCASSLGLLPETQYFGPGTRLLVL.

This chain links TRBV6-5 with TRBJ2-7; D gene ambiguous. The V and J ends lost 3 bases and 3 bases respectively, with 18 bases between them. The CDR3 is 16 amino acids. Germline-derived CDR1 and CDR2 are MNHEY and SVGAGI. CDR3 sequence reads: CASSYRRFGQNYEQYF. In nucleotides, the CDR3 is TGTGCCAGCAGTTATCGGCGGTTTGGGCAAAACTACGAGCAGTACTTC.

CDR3 sequence (DNA): TGTGCCAGCTCGCCGGGACAGAGAAACACTGAAGCTTTCTTT. This translates into CASSPGQRNTEAFF. V and J are TRBV18 and TRBJ1-1; TRBD1 matches 7 bases. From germline, CDR1 is KGHSH and CDR2 LQKENI. The junction had 6 bases not matched to a gene; V was cut back by 6 bases and J by 2 bases. CDR3 size: 14 residues.

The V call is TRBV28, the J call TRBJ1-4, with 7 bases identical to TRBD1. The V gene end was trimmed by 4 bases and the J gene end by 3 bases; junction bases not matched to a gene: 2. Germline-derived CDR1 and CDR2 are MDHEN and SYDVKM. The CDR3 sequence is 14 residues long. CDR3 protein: CASSSGQANEKLFF. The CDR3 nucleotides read TGTGCCAGCAGTTCTGGACAGGCTAATGAAAAACTGTTTTTT. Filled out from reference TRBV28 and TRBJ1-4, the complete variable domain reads DVKVTQSSRYLVKRTGEKVFLECVQDMDHENMFWYRQDPGLGLRLIYFSYDVKMKEKGDIPEGYSVSREKKERFSLILESASTNQTSMYLCASSSGQANEKLFFGSGTQLSVL.

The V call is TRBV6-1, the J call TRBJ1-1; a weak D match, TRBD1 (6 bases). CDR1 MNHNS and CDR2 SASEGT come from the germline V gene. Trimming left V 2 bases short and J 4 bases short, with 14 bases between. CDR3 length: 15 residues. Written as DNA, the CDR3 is TGTGCCAGCAGTGAACCCGGGGGGCTGAGCACTGAAGCTTTCTTT. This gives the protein CASSEPGGLSTEAFF.

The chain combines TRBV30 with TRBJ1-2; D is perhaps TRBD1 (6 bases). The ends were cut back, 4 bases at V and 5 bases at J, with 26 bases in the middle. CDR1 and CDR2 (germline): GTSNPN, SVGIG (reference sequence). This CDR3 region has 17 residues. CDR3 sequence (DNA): TGTGCCTGGACTGTGGGGGCGGCTTACTCCTCTGAGTATGGCTACACCTTC. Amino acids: CAWTVGAAYSSEYGYTF.

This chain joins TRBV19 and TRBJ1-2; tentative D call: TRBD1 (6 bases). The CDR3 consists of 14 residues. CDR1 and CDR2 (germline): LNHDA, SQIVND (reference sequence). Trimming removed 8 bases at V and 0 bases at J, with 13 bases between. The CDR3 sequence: CASVGQTPNYGYTF. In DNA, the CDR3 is TGTGCCAGTGTCGGACAGACCCCTAACTATGGCTACACCTTC.

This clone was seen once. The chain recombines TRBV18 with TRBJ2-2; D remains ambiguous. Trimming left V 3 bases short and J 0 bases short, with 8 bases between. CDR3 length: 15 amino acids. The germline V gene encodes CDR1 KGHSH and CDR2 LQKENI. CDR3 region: CASSPTSTNTGELFF. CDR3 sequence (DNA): TGTGCCAGCTCACCTACATCTACGAACACCGGGGAGCTGTTTTTT.

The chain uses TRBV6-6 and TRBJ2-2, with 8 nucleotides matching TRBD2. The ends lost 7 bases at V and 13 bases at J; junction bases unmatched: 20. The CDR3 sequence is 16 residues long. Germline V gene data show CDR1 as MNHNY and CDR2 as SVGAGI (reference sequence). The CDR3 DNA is TGTGCCAGCATCTCAAGACAGTTCGCCGGGACTAGTTGGCTGTTTTTT. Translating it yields CASISRQFAGTSWLFF.

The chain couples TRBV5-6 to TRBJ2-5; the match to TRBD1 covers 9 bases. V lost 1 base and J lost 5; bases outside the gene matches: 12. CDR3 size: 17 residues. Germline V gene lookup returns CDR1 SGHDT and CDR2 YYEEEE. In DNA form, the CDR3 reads TGTGCCAGCAGCTTGTGGGTAAGAACAGGGGGCACGGAGACCCAGTACTTC. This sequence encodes CASSLWVRTGGTETQYF.

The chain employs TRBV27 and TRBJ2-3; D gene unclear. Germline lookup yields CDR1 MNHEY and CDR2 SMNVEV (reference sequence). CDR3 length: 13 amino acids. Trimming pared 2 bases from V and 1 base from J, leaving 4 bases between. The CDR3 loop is CASSLRGTDTQYF. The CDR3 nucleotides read TGTGCCAGCAGTTTACGGGGCACAGATACGCAGTATTTT.

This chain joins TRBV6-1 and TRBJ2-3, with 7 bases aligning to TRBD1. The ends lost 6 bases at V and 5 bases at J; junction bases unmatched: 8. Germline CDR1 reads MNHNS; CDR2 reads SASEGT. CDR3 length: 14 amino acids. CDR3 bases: TGTGCCAGCAGCCTCCTGGGACAGCGAGATACGCAGTATTTT. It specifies CASSLLGQRDTQYF.

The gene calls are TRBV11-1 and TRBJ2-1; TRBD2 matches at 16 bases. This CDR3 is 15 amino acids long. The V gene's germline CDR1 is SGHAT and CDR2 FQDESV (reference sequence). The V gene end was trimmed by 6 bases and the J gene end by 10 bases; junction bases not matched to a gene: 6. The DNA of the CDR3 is TGTGCCAGCAGAATACCGGGACTAGCGGGGGGGGAGCAGTTCTTC. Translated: CASRIPGLAGGEQFF.

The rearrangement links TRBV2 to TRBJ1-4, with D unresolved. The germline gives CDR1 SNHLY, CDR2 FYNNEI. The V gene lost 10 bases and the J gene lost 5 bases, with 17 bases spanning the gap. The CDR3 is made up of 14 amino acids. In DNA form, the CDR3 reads TGTGCCACATACCCCCGGGGAGGGAATGAAAAACTGTTTTTT. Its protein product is CATYPRGGNEKLFF.

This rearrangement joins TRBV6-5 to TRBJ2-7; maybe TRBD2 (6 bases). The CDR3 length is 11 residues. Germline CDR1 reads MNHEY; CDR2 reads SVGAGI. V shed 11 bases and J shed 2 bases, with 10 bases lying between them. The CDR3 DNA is TGTGCCTCCGGGGGTACCTACGAGCAGTACTTC. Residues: CASGGTYEQYF.

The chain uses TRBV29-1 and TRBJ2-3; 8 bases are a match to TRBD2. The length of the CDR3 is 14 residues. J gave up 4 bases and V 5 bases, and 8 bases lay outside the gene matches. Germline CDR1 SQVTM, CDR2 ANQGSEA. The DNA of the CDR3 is TGCAGCGTTAGCGGGAGCGCTGGGTCAGATACGCAGTATTTT. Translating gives CSVSGSAGSDTQYF.

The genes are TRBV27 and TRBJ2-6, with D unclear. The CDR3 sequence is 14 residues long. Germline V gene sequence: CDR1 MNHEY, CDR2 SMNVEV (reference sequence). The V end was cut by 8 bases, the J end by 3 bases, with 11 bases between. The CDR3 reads CASHSLGGANVLTF. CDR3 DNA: TGTGCCAGCCACTCACTGGGTGGGGCCAACGTCCTGACTTTC.

The CDR3 spells CSVLTRGNEQFF. DNA for the CDR3: TGCAGCGTTTTGACTCGTGGCAATGAGCAGTTCTTC. The chain links TRBV29-1 to TRBJ2-1; no definite D call. Germline lookup yields CDR1 SQVTM and CDR2 ANQGSEA. Trimming took off 5 bases at V and 6 bases at J, with 11 bases between the two ends. The CDR3 loop spans 12 amino acids.

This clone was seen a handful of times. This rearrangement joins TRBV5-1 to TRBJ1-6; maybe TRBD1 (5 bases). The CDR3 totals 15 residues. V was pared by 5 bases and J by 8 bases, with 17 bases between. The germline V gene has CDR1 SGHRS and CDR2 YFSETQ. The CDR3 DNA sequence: TGCGCCAGCAGTCGTGAGACGGGGCTAGATTCACCCCTCCACTTT. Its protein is CASSRETGLDSPLHF.

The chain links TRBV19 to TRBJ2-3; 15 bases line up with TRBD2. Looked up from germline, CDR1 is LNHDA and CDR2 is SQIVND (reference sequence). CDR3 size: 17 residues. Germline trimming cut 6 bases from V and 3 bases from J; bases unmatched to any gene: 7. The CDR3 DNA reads TGTGCCAGTAGGACCGGACTAGCGGGAGGGGGGACAGATACGCAGTATTTT. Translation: CASRTGLAGGGTDTQYF. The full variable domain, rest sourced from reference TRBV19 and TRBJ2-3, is DGGITQSPKYLFRKEGQNVTLSCEQNLNHDAMYWYRQDPGQGLRLIYYSQIVNDFQKGDIAEGYSVSREKKESFPLTVTSAQKNPTAFYLCASRTGLAGGGTDTQYFGPGTRLTVL.

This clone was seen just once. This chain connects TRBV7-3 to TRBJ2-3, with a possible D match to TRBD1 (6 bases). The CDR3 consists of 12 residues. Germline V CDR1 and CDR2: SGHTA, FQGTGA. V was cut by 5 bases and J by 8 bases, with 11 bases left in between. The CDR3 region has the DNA TGTGCCAGCAGCCGAGAACAGGGTACGCAGTATTTT. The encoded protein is CASSREQGTQYF.